This T cell receptor (delta chain) stems from a study of γδ T cells in repeated Plasmodium falciparum infection. Germline V gene sequence: CDR1 TSWWSYY, CDR2 QGS. The length of the CDR3 is 21 residues. The germline V and J ends were trimmed by 1 base and 10 bases, with 37 bases remaining between them. This clone appeared a few times. A far larger clone is one base from this, pointing to a likely read error. This same CDR3 is encoded by further DNA sequences in the sample. TRG and TRD sequences were obtained from every sorted gammadelta sample. TCRdb reanalyzed the multiplex PCR reads using CATT. In the table there are under 65,000 delta-chain clones, around 1.7% of which are singletons. Flow sorting of PBMC yielded separate Vgamma9/Vdelta2+ and Vdelta2-negative gammadelta T cell populations for bulk repertoire analysis.

Material: gamma-delta T cells from blood. The chain uses TRDV1 and TRDJ1; TRDD3 might be the D (6 bases). No J gene was available from TCRdb, and it was assigned here by a germline match of the DNA. This receptor was taken from a pool of human donors (malaria-infected and uninfected, not separated). This chain's CDR3 is CALGERERLHSNGGELPGLIF. The CDR3 coding sequence is TGTGCTCTTGGGGAACGAGAGCGCCTACATTCGAACGGGGGGGAACTACCCGGACTCATCTTT.